A selection of T cell receptor beta chains follows, all from one sample in a study of identical twins. TCRdb reprocessed the 5' RACE reads with MiXCR, giving one entry per CDR3 protein. The repertoire holds 120,000 to 150,000 distinct CDR3 sequences, with roughly 3.2% as singletons. Sequences were obtained from memory T cells sorted from blood. The receptors come from a man aged 18 to 30 in good health. CDR3s include the opening cysteine and the closing phenylalanine or tryptophan. Each record gives: CDR3 DNA, CDR3 protein, clone size, D gene, J gene, V gene. A D gene is named only where the DNA matches it firmly. The size of a clone is reported for some rows only, either as once, few or many, or as a class for expanded clones.

TGTGCCAGCAGCCCAGCGGGACAGCTGAACACTGAAGCTTTCTTT | CASSPAGQLNTEAFF | many | TRBD1 | TRBJ1-1 | TRBV7-2
TGTGCCAGCAGCCTCCAACAGGGGACTCAGTTCTTC | CASSLQQGTQFF | many | NA | TRBJ2-1 | TRBV14
TGCGCCAGCAGCCAAGAGGTCGGCTCTGGAAACACCATATATTTT | CASSQEVGSGNTIYF | many | NA | TRBJ1-3 | TRBV4-3
TGCAGCGTATGGTTCGCTAACTATGGCTACACCTTC | CSVWFANYGYTF | many | NA | TRBJ1-2 | TRBV29-1
TGCGCCAGCAGCTTGATTGGGTTGCCCCAAGAGACCCAGTACTTC | CASSLIGLPQETQYF | many | NA | TRBJ2-5 | TRBV5-1
TGTGCCACCAGCAGGCACCGGGCCGGGACAGGAGGATCACCCCTCCACTTT | CATSRHRAGTGGSPLHF | many | TRBD1 | TRBJ1-6 | TRBV15
TGTGCCAGCAGCCGCGCCGGGGACCAAGTCGAAAAACTGTTTTTT | CASSRAGDQVEKLFF | many | NA | TRBJ1-4 | TRBV5-5
TGTGCCAGCAGTTCTCAGGGGAGGGTCAATCAGCCCCAGCATTTT | CASSSQGRVNQPQHF | many | NA | TRBJ1-5 | TRBV27
TGTGCCAGCAGCAAATGGACTAGCGGAGTCAGCACAGATACGCAGTATTTT | CASSKWTSGVSTDTQYF | many | TRBD2 | TRBJ2-3 | TRBV12-3/TRBV12-4
TGTGCCAGCAGTTACATGGAAGGTTCGGGAAAACAGGGGTACGAGCAGTACTTC | CASSYMEGSGKQGYEQYF | many | TRBD1 | TRBJ2-7 | TRBV6-2/TRBV6-3
TGTGCCAGCGTGGCAGTGTACGGGGAGCTGTTTTTT | CASVAVYGELFF | many | NA | TRBJ2-2 | TRBV7-2
TGTGCCAGCAGTCGAGGACACGAGAAGTACTTC | CASSRGHEKYF | few | NA | TRBJ2-7 | TRBV28
TGTGCCAGCAGTGAAGGGTGGCGTAACGCAGGTGAAAAACTGTTTTTT | CASSEGWRNAGEKLFF | many | NA | TRBJ1-4 | TRBV2
TGTGCCAGCAGCCATTTTGGATCCGGGTTAGATACGCAGTATTTT | CASSHFGSGLDTQYF | many | NA | TRBJ2-3 | TRBV3-1
TGCGCCAGCAGCCAAGATAAATCGGTGTATGAGCAGTTCTTC | CASSQDKSVYEQFF | few | NA | TRBJ2-1 | TRBV4-3
TGTGCCAGCAGCTTAGCTGGGACAGTTAGCAATCAGCCCCAGCATTTT | CASSLAGTVSNQPQHF | many | TRBD1 | TRBJ1-5 | TRBV7-9
TGTGCCAGCAGCGAGGCGGCGGTGGGGGCTCAGGATACGCAGTATTTT | CASSEAAVGAQDTQYF | many | NA | TRBJ2-3 | TRBV11-2
TGTGCCAGCAGTTTAGTACGTTACGAGCAGTACTTC | CASSLVRYEQYF | many | NA | TRBJ2-7 | TRBV12-3/TRBV12-4
TGCGCCAGCAGCTTGGCAGGGGTCTACAATGAGCAGTTCTTC | CASSLAGVYNEQFF | many | NA | TRBJ2-1 | TRBV5-1
TGTGCCAGCAGTTCCGACGGCTTTCACTATGGCTACACCTTC | CASSSDGFHYGYTF | many | NA | TRBJ1-2 | TRBV12-3/TRBV12-4
TGCAGTGCTAGAGATGTTACAGAGACCCAGTACTTC | CSARDVTETQYF | many | NA | TRBJ2-5 | TRBV20-1
TGTGCCAGCAGCACCCGACAGGGGAGGATCAATGAGCAGTTCTTC | CASSTRQGRINEQFF | many | TRBD1 | TRBJ2-1 | TRBV11-2
TGCAGCGTTGATCGTGCGGGACAAGAGACCCAGTACTTC | CSVDRAGQETQYF | NA | NA | TRBJ2-5 | TRBV29-1
TGTGCCAGCGCGGGCGGACGGGGAACCCCGGGCGAGCAGTACTTC | CASAGGRGTPGEQYF | many | NA | TRBJ2-7 | TRBV18
TGCGCCAGCAGCTTGGTGACCAGCACAGATACGCAGTATTTT | CASSLVTSTDTQYF | many | NA | TRBJ2-3 | TRBV5-1
TGCAGTGCTAGGGGGGGCAGTCAAGGCGAGCAGTACTTC | CSARGGSQGEQYF | NA | NA | TRBJ2-7 | TRBV20-1
TGCAGTGCACCCTCCCCAGGGAATGGCCCATACGAGCAGTACTTC | CSAPSPGNGPYEQYF | many | NA | TRBJ2-7 | TRBV20-1
TGTGCCTGGACCCTCGGGGAAGGCTACACCTTC | CAWTLGEGYTF | few | NA | TRBJ1-2 | TRBV30
TGTGCCAGCAGCTTAGACTCCGGGAATCAGCCCCAGCATTTT | CASSLDSGNQPQHF | many | NA | TRBJ1-5 | TRBV7-2
TGTGCCAGCACCTGGGGCTGGGAGACCCAGTACTTC | CASTWGWETQYF | many | NA | TRBJ2-5 | TRBV12-3/TRBV12-4
TGTGCCAGCAGTGGTCCCGGGACAGCCTACTACGAGCAGTACTTC | CASSGPGTAYYEQYF | many | TRBD1 | TRBJ2-7 | TRBV6-1
TGTGCCAGCAGCGTACTAGCGGGTTCCTACAATGAGCAGTTCTTC | CASSVLAGSYNEQFF | many | TRBD2 | TRBJ2-1 | TRBV7-9
TGTGCCAGCAGCCCCCCGGTAGTTCGGGATACGCAGTATTTT | CASSPPVVRDTQYF | many | NA | TRBJ2-3 | TRBV11-1
TGCGCCAGCTCTTTGAACACTGAAGCTTTCTTT | CASSLNTEAFF | many | NA | TRBJ1-1 | TRBV10-2
TGTGCCACCAGTGATTTCGACGGGAGCTTGGGCAATGAGCAGTTCTTC | CATSDFDGSLGNEQFF | many | NA | TRBJ2-1 | TRBV24-1
TGTGCCAGCAGCTTTGGTGGAGGCGATGAGCAGTTCTTC | CASSFGGGDEQFF | many | NA | TRBJ2-1 | TRBV7-8
TGTGCCAGCTCACCGCGGGGGGGGGCGTCCAGCTCCTACAATGAGCAGTTCTTC | CASSPRGGASSSYNEQFF | many | TRBD2 | TRBJ2-1 | TRBV18
TGTGCCAGCAGCTTAATCGTCAATGAGCAGTTCTTC | CASSLIVNEQFF | many | NA | TRBJ2-1 | TRBV7-3
TGTGCCAGCAGTTTAACTGGTGCCTACCACAATGAGCAGTTCTTC | CASSLTGAYHNEQFF | many | NA | TRBJ2-1 | TRBV12-3/TRBV12-4
TGCGCCAGCAGCCCCTACAGGGCTTTTAATGAAAAACTGTTTTTT | CASSPYRAFNEKLFF | many | NA | TRBJ1-4 | TRBV5-1